These 24 T cell receptor beta chains share one sample of origin, sequenced in a study of cytomegalovirus exposure and HLA in healthy donors. Researchers ran the PCR with 60 Vbeta and 13 Jbeta primers. TCRdb's table, derived via immunoSEQ multiplex PCR, lists solely in-frame clones and lacks some. The sample has roughly 140,000 clones, more than 65% seen once; the top ten hold around 5.4%. The sequencing sample was made of PBMCs. The source is a young man in good health and CMV-seropositive.

In this sample, this clone turned up once. The chain combines TRBV5-6 with TRBJ2-7; 11 nucleotides agree with TRBD1. V was clipped by 2 bases and J by 6 bases; unmatched bases: 10. This CDR3 contains 16 residues. The germline gives CDR1 SGHDT, CDR2 YYEEEE. CDR3 nucleotides: TGTGCCAGCAGCTTCTACCCGCCGGGACAGGGGGGCGAGCAGTACTTC. Amino acids: CASSFYPPGQGGEQYF.

This rearrangement joins TRBV29-1 to TRBJ2-1, with 13 bases identical to TRBD2. The CDR3 totals 16 residues. Germline V gives CDR1 SQVTM, CDR2 ANQGSEA. With V trimmed by 4 bases and J by 7 bases, 10 bases remained unmatched. The CDR3 DNA sequence: TGCAGCGTTGGCGGGAGGACTAGCGGGGGTGGGAATGAGCAGTTCTTC. Translated, it gives CSVGGRTSGGGNEQFF.

Only a few counts were recorded for this clone. The J gene is TRBJ2-3, the V gene TRBV7-9; D might be TRBD2 (5 bases). The germline gives CDR1 SEHNR, CDR2 FQNEAQ (reference sequence). The length of the CDR3 is 14 residues. Trimming removed 5 bases from V and 4 bases from J, with 13 bases in between. The CDR3 DNA reads TGTGCCAGCAGCCCTGAGGGCCAGGCAGATACGCAGTATTTT. As protein: CASSPEGQADTQYF.

Here the CDR3 reads CASSRGGFTDTQYF. CDR3 nucleotide sequence: TGTGCCAGCAGTCGCGGGGGATTCACAGATACGCAGTATTTT. The chain employs TRBV27 and TRBJ2-3, with 7 bases matching TRBD2. The CDR3 sequence is 14 residues long. Germline trimming cut 5 bases from V and 2 bases from J; bases unmatched to any gene: 4. Germline-derived CDR1 and CDR2 are MNHEY and SMNVEV (reference sequence).

The rearrangement links TRBV5-1 to TRBJ1-5; 7 positions agree with TRBD1. The CDR3 is 17 residues long. J lost 1 base, V lost 0 bases, and 7 bases had no gene match. CDR1 and CDR2 (germline): SGHRS, YFSETQ. CDR3 residues: CASSLDTGAESNQPQHF. CDR3 DNA sequence: TGCGCCAGCAGCTTGGATACAGGGGCTGAGAGCAATCAGCCCCAGCATTTT.

The chain combines TRBV19 with TRBJ1-3, with TRBD1 matching 7 bases. The trim removed 9 bases at V and 0 bases at J, leaving 8 bases unmatched. CDR3 length: 15 residues. CDR1 is LNHDA, CDR2 SQIVND, per germline (reference sequence). The CDR3 spells CASSGQADSGNTIYF. CDR3 sequence (DNA): TGTGCCAGCAGTGGACAGGCCGACTCTGGAAACACCATATATTTT.

This clone occurred a few times. Additional DNA sequences in this sample encode the identical CDR3. The chain joins TRBV7-9 to TRBJ2-7; 8 bases match TRBD1. Germline CDR1 reads SEHNR; CDR2 reads FQNEAQ (reference sequence). CDR3 length: 12 residues. The junction had 2 bases not matched to a gene; V was cut back by 5 bases and J by 5 bases. This CDR3 is CASSQTGDEQYF. The DNA of the CDR3 is TGTGCCAGCAGCCAGACAGGGGACGAGCAGTACTTC.

This clone was recorded a few times. This chain uses TRBV5-1 with TRBJ2-7; 9 bases align to TRBD2. This CDR3 has 17 amino acids. The J segment lost 5 bases and the V segment lost 0 bases, leaving 12 bases of the junction unmatched. Germline V lookup: CDR1 SGHRS, CDR2 YFSETQ. The CDR3 is CASSLGIGLAGMHEQYF. The CDR3 nucleotides are TGCGCCAGCAGCTTGGGAATCGGTCTAGCGGGAATGCACGAGCAGTACTTC.

This chain uses TRBV19 with TRBJ2-7; 9 nucleotides agree with TRBD2. The CDR3 runs 14 residues. Germline values: CDR1 LNHDA, CDR2 SQIVND (reference sequence). The junction had 6 bases not matched to a gene; V was cut back by 3 bases and J by 6 bases. The DNA for the CDR3 is TGTGCCAGTAGTATGGTTCCAGCGGGAGGCGAGCAGTACTTC. Protein product: CASSMVPAGGEQYF.

The genes are TRBV19 and TRBJ1-4; D perhaps matches TRBD1 (6 bases). Trimming left V 1 base short and J 5 bases short, with 11 bases between. CDR3 size: 15 residues. Germline V lookup: CDR1 LNHDA, CDR2 SQIVND (reference sequence). CDR3 nucleotides: TGTGCCAGTAGTATAGGGACAGTTAAAAATGAAAAACTGTTTTTT. It encodes CASSIGTVKNEKLFF.

The chain carries TRBV6-5 and TRBJ1-1; D is ambiguous. Germline CDR1 is MNHEY and CDR2 is SVGAGI. Trimming took off 6 bases at V and 1 base at J, with 12 bases between the two ends. This CDR3 region has 14 residues. The DNA for the CDR3 is TGTGCCAGCAGACCAAAGGGAGAGAACACTGAAGCTTTCTTT. It specifies CASRPKGENTEAFF.

The CDR3 bases are TGTGCCAGCAGCTTAGTAGAGGGGGCACAGTCTGAAGCTTTCTTT. Amino acid sequence: CASSLVEGAQSEAFF. This chain joins TRBV7-9 and TRBJ1-1, with TRBD1 identical over 7 bases. This CDR3 comprises 15 residues. V lost 1 base, J lost 6 bases, and 8 bases stayed unmatched. The V gene's germline CDR1 is SEHNR and CDR2 FQNEAQ (reference sequence).

CDR3 sequence: CASSLAGQGSTEAFF. CDR3 in DNA: TGCGCCAGCAGCTTGGCCGGTCAGGGGTCCACTGAAGCTTTCTTT. This rearrangement joins TRBV5-1 to TRBJ1-1; possible D gene TRBD1, 6 bases. Deletions cut 0 bases from V and 4 bases from J, with 13 bases between. The germline V gene encodes CDR1 SGHRS and CDR2 YFSETQ. The CDR3 extends over 15 amino acids.

The chain has TRBV2 and TRBJ2-7, with TRBD2 matching over 11 bases. Trimming removed 6 bases from V and 7 bases from J; junction bases left unmatched: 5. From germline, CDR1 is SNHLY and CDR2 FYNNEI. The CDR3 totals 13 residues. DNA of the CDR3: TGTGCCAGCAGACTAGCGGGGGTAGGTGAGCAGTACTTC. Amino acid sequence: CASRLAGVGEQYF.

The J gene is TRBJ1-6, the V gene TRBV19, with 10 bases matching TRBD1. The length of the CDR3 is 14 residues. Germline V gene lookup returns CDR1 LNHDA and CDR2 SQIVND (reference sequence). J lost 5 bases, V lost 6 bases, and 1 base had no gene match. CDR3 loop: CASRGQGDNSPLHF. The CDR3 bases are TGTGCCAGTAGAGGACAGGGGGATAATTCACCCCTCCACTTT. Drawing the rest from reference TRBV19 and TRBJ1-6, the complete variable domain is DGGITQSPKYLFRKEGQNVTLSCEQNLNHDAMYWYRQDPGQGLRLIYYSQIVNDFQKGDIAEGYSVSREKKESFPLTVTSAQKNPTAFYLCASRGQGDNSPLHFGNGTRLTVT.

The chain uses TRBV7-7 and TRBJ2-5; D perhaps matches TRBD1 (6 bases). Trimming shortened V by 4 bases and J by 0 bases, and 6 bases separated the two germline ends. The length of the CDR3 is 13 residues. Germline V gene sequence: CDR1 SSHAT, CDR2 FNYEAQ (reference sequence). CDR3 nucleotides: TGTGCCAGCAGCTGGACAGACCAAGAGACCCAGTACTTC. This translates into CASSWTDQETQYF.

The chain links TRBV27 to TRBJ1-5, with D possibly TRBD1 on 6 matching bases. V lost 5 bases and J 7 bases, leaving 18 bases between the germline ends. This CDR3 has 15 amino acids. Germline V gene sequence: CDR1 MNHEY, CDR2 SMNVEV (reference sequence). CDR3 nucleotides: TGTGCCAGCAGTCCGACAGGAGCTATAGGGCAGCCCCAGCATTTT. This sequence encodes CASSPTGAIGQPQHF.

The gene calls are TRBV28 and TRBJ2-7; 10 nucleotides match TRBD1. Germline loops: CDR1 MDHEN, CDR2 SYDVKM. CDR3 length equals 14 residues. J lost 4 bases, V lost 6 bases, and 6 bases had no gene match. CDR3 DNA sequence: TGTGCCAGCAGGGCTGACAGGGGGCGGTACGAGCAGTACTTC. It yields the protein CASRADRGRYEQYF.

This clone was recorded once. CDR3 coding DNA: TGTGCCAGCAGCAGGTCAGACAGCTATGGCTACACCTTC. It yields the protein CASSRSDSYGYTF. This chain links TRBV11-2 with TRBJ1-2, with D maybe TRBD1 (5 bases). Trimming stripped 5 bases from V and 4 bases from J, with 11 bases between. Per germline, CDR1 SGHAT and CDR2 FQNNGV. The CDR3 runs to 13 residues.

The genes are TRBV19 and TRBJ1-4, with D unclear. CDR3 length: 13 amino acids. Germline V gene sequence: CDR1 LNHDA, CDR2 SQIVND (reference sequence). V was trimmed by 5 bases and J by 10 bases, leaving 14 bases between them. The DNA for the CDR3 is TGTGCCAGTAGTGTGGAGTCTCTGAGAAAACTGTTTTTT. It specifies CASSVESLRKLFF.

This chain links TRBV5-1 with TRBJ2-2; 11 nucleotides agree with TRBD2. CDR3 length: 15 amino acids. V lost 2 bases, J lost 8 bases, and 5 bases stayed unmatched. CDR1 is SGHRS, CDR2 YFSETQ, per germline. The CDR3 DNA sequence: TGCGCCAGCAGCTTTTCGACTAGCGGGAATGGGGAGCTGTTTTTT. Translated: CASSFSTSGNGELFF.

This clone was detected only once. This sequence joins TRBV29-1 and TRBJ2-3, with D possibly TRBD2 on 6 matching bases. This CDR3 is 13 amino acids long. The germline V gene has CDR1 SQVTM and CDR2 ANQGSEA. V gave up 4 bases and J gave up 0 bases, with 8 bases separating them. CDR3 loop: CSVGGTSTDTQYF. DNA for the CDR3: TGCAGCGTTGGAGGGACTAGCACAGATACGCAGTATTTT.

The rearrangement links TRBV19 to TRBJ2-2; possible D gene TRBD2, 6 bases. This CDR3 is built from 15 residues. The germline CDR1 and CDR2 sequences are LNHDA and SQIVND (reference sequence). V was trimmed by 2 bases and J by 6 bases, leaving 13 bases between them. Here the CDR3 reads CASSIKGWEAGELFF. CDR3 nucleotides: TGTGCCAGTAGTATAAAGGGTTGGGAGGCCGGGGAGCTGTTTTTT.

The chain uses TRBV5-4 and TRBJ2-3; D may be TRBD2 (6 bases). Trimming removed 4 bases at V and 2 bases at J, with 23 bases between. The V gene's germline CDR1 is SGHNT and CDR2 YYREEE (reference sequence). There are 18 residues in the CDR3. The CDR3 here is CASSHEKKGGALTDTQYF. CDR3 coding DNA: TGTGCCAGCAGCCACGAGAAAAAGGGCGGGGCTCTCACAGATACGCAGTATTTT.